The T cell receptor beta chain under discussion was sequenced for a study of cytomegalovirus exposure and HLA in healthy donors. Study observations and caveats: According to reports, the classifier identified cytomegalovirus status with high specificity and sensitivity.

Note on this clone: Its antigen is not identified.

Libraries were prepared by immunoSEQ multiplex PCR; TCRdb keeps only in-frame clonotypes and omits some of them. The sample carries approximately 150,000 clones, around nine tenths recorded once. Looked up from germline, CDR1 is SGHTA and CDR2 is FQGNSA. With 5 bases clipped from V and 2 bases from J, the junction kept 5 bases outside the gene matches. This CDR3 is 15 amino acids long. This chain joins TRBV7-2 and TRBJ2-7, with TRBD1 matching 11 bases. This sequence was found in a young man in good health and CMV-seropositive. Sequences were obtained from PBMCs. The CDR3 here is CASSMGQGGPYEQYF. CDR3 coding DNA: TGTGCCAGCAGCATGGGACAGGGGGGCCCCTACGAGCAGTACTTC.